The 14 T cell receptor beta chains presented below share a single source sample, sequenced in a study of cytomegalovirus exposure and HLA in healthy donors. The protocol was immunoSEQ multiplex PCR, while the TCRdb copy is restricted to in-frame clones and leaves out a portion. Of 90,000 or so clones detected, 85% appear once; the ten largest clones hold 20%. The sample taken for sequencing was PBMCs. The origin of the receptors is a young man in good health and CMV-seropositive.

The chain employs TRBV6-5 and TRBJ2-7; TRBD2 agrees at 8 bases. Germline CDR1 and CDR2: MNHEY and SVGAGI. Trimming cost V 4 bases and J 4 bases; bases outside gene matches: 6. CDR3 length equals 14 residues. DNA for the CDR3: TGTGCCAGCAGTTTACTGAGCGGGAGTTACGAGCAGTACTTC. It translates to CASSLLSGSYEQYF.

The chain uses TRBV7-2 and TRBJ2-3; 8 nucleotides align to TRBD2. V gave up 1 base and J gave up 5 bases; unmatched junction bases: 11. The CDR3 contains 17 residues. In germline, CDR1 is SGHTA, CDR2 FQGNSA. CDR3 in amino acids: CASSLGPLAGGRDTQYF. The CDR3 DNA reads TGTGCCAGCAGCTTAGGGCCCTTGGCGGGAGGAAGAGATACGCAGTATTTT.

The chain links TRBV28 to TRBJ2-7, with D perhaps TRBD2 (5 bases). V lost 4 bases and J 6 bases, leaving 7 bases between the germline ends. This CDR3 spans 11 amino acids. CDR1 is MDHEN, CDR2 SYDVKM, per germline. The CDR3 reads CASSYGSEQYF. As DNA, the CDR3 is TGTGCCAGCAGTTATGGGAGCGAGCAGTACTTC.

This clone was recorded once. The chain employs TRBV5-1 and TRBJ2-1, with TRBD2 matching over 8 bases. The CDR3 is made up of 15 amino acids. Germline V gene lookup returns CDR1 SGHRS and CDR2 YFSETQ. J was trimmed by 10 bases and V by 0 bases; bases with no gene match: 9. CDR3 nucleotide sequence: TGCGCCAGCAGCTTGGAGTCTAGCGGGTGGGGCGAGCAGTTCTTC. It encodes CASSLESSGWGEQFF.

The V call is TRBV30, the J call TRBJ2-3, with 8 bases matching TRBD1. V shed 5 bases, J shed 3 bases, and the junction held 10 bases outside the gene matches. Germline CDR1 reads GTSNPN; CDR2 reads SVGIG (reference sequence). This CDR3 is built from 15 residues. In DNA form, the CDR3 reads TGTGCCTGGGCCGGACAGGGCATTAGGACAGATACGCAGTATTTT. It yields the protein CAWAGQGIRTDTQYF.

The V and J genes are TRBV29-1 and TRBJ1-1, with no clear D. V dropped 7 bases and J dropped 5 bases, with 11 bases sitting between them. The germline gives CDR1 SQVTM, CDR2 ANQGSEA. The CDR3 is made up of 11 amino acids. In nucleotides, the CDR3 is TGCAGCGGCGTTGCAGGAACTGAAGCTTTCTTT. This encodes CSGVAGTEAFF.

This clone has just one count. The V and J genes are TRBV6-5 and TRBJ2-1; TRBD2 aligns across 9 bases. V was clipped by 6 bases and J by 2 bases; unmatched bases: 2. CDR3 length: 14 residues. CDR1 MNHEY and CDR2 SVGAGI come from the germline V gene. The CDR3 loop reads CASSRLAAYNEQFF. Here the CDR3 DNA reads TGTGCCAGCAGCCGACTAGCGGCCTACAATGAGCAGTTCTTC.

This rearrangement joins TRBV5-1 to TRBJ2-7; TRBD1 aligns across 10 bases. V shed 4 bases, J shed 7 bases, and the junction held 8 bases outside the gene matches. CDR3 length: 14 amino acids. Germline loops: CDR1 SGHRS, CDR2 YFSETQ. CDR3 DNA: TGCGCCAGCAGCCCCGAGGGACAGGGGTGGGAGCAGTACTTC. As protein: CASSPEGQGWEQYF.

V and J are TRBV9 and TRBJ2-3; 8 bases are shared with TRBD2. After removal of 4 bases from V and 3 bases from J, the junction contained 4 bases not matched to a gene. This CDR3 spans 14 amino acids. Germline-derived CDR1 and CDR2 are SGDLS and YYNGEE. This CDR3 reads CASSPGGGTDTQYF. CDR3 nucleotides: TGTGCCAGCAGCCCGGGAGGGGGGACAGATACGCAGTATTTT.

The V and J genes are TRBV7-2 and TRBJ2-5, with 7 bases lining up with TRBD2. CDR1 and CDR2 (germline): SGHTA, FQGNSA. V was pared by 5 bases and J by 1 base, with 10 bases of the junction left unmatched. The CDR3 covers 16 residues. The chain's CDR3 is CASSRVTGGGQETQYF. The CDR3 region has the DNA TGTGCCAGCAGCCGTGTGACGGGGGGTGGCCAAGAGACCCAGTACTTC. The variable domain in full, completed from reference TRBV7-2 and TRBJ2-5, reads GAGVSQSPSNKVTEKGKDVELRCDPISGHTALYWYRQSLGQGLEFLIYFQGNSAPDKSGLPSDRFSAERTGGSVSTLTIQRTQQEDSAVYLCASSRVTGGGQETQYFGPGTRLLVL.

CDR3 DNA sequence: TGTGCCAGTAGTTCCCGGGACAGCAGTTATAGCAATCAGCCCCAGCATTTT. Translated, it gives CASSSRDSSYSNQPQHF. The V call is TRBV19, the J call TRBJ1-5, with 7 nucleotides matching TRBD1. V dropped 5 bases and J dropped 0; count of bases not matched to a gene: 10. The germline V gene encodes CDR1 LNHDA and CDR2 SQIVND (reference sequence). This CDR3 is built from 17 residues.

The chain carries TRBV11-1 and TRBJ2-2; D ambiguous. Germline lookup yields CDR1 SGHAT and CDR2 FQDESV (reference sequence). V lost 3 bases and J lost 0, with 5 bases in between. This CDR3 region has 14 residues. DNA of the CDR3: TGTGCCAGCAGCTTTCTTACGAACACCGGGGAGCTGTTTTTT. Translated: CASSFLTNTGELFF.

The chain combines TRBV28 with TRBJ2-3; weak D call: TRBD1 (5 bases). The CDR3 consists of 16 residues. Trimming took off 4 bases at V and 1 base at J, with 15 bases between the two ends. Germline assignment: CDR1 MDHEN and CDR2 SYDVKM. The CDR3 bases are TGTGCCAGCAGTTCGCTTCAGGGATTAGGCACAGATACGCAGTATTTT. Protein: CASSSLQGLGTDTQYF.

This chain links TRBV7-8 with TRBJ2-2, with D perhaps matching TRBD2 (6 bases). The germline V gene has CDR1 SGHVS and CDR2 FQNEAQ. The CDR3 is 14 residues long. The V end was cut by 5 bases, the J end by 6 bases, with 13 bases between. The CDR3 region is CASSPQTGAGELFF. CDR3 DNA sequence: TGTGCCAGCAGCCCCCAGACGGGGGCCGGGGAGCTGTTTTTT.